Below, 9 T cell receptor beta chains from the same sample are listed, as sequenced in a study of blood T cell repertoires in COVID-19. Sequencing used immunoSEQ multiplex PCR; TCRdb keeps in-frame clones, though not all of them. Among tens of thousands of clones listed, about four fifths were seen once. The sequencing input was peripheral blood. The receptors originated from a woman between 55 and 75 years old with acute or convalescent COVID-19.

This clone has a handful of counts. This sequence joins TRBV7-2 and TRBJ2-7, with unresolved D. The CDR3 consists of 15 residues. V was pared by 1 base and J by 0 bases, with 10 bases between. CDR1 and CDR2 (germline): SGHTA, FQGNSA. The CDR3: CASSLGGTISYEQYF. The CDR3 DNA follows: TGTGCCAGCAGCTTAGGCGGCACTATCTCCTACGAGCAGTACTTC. The full variable domain, completed using reference TRBV7-2 and TRBJ2-7, is GAGVSQSPSNKVTEKGKDVELRCDPISGHTALYWYRQSLGQGLEFLIYFQGNSAPDKSGLPSDRFSAERTGGSVSTLTIQRTQQEDSAVYLCASSLGGTISYEQYFGPGTRLTVT.

The CDR3 here is CASSLDRDNSPLHF. Here the CDR3 DNA reads TGTGCCAGCAGCTTGGACAGGGATAATTCACCCCTCCACTTT. The chain carries TRBV5-4 and TRBJ1-6; possibly TRBD1 for D (6 bases). V lost 0 bases and J 5 bases, leaving 6 bases between the germline ends. The V gene's germline CDR1 is SGHNT and CDR2 YYREEE (reference sequence). The CDR3 is 14 residues long.

The CDR3 DNA sequence: TGTGCTAGTGGTTTGTTGGACAGGGGGCCCTACAATGAGCAGTTCTTC. Protein sequence: CASGLLDRGPYNEQFF. This chain connects TRBV12-5 to TRBJ2-1, with 11 positions matching TRBD1. After removal of 2 bases from V and 2 bases from J, the junction contained 2 bases not matched to a gene. This CDR3 contains 16 residues. CDR1 and CDR2 from the germline V gene are LGHNT and FRNRAP.

This chain uses TRBV5-6 with TRBJ1-2; no definite D call. From germline, CDR1 is SGHDT and CDR2 YYEEEE. The ends were cut back, 2 bases at V and 7 bases at J, with 6 bases in the middle. The CDR3 has 11 residues. DNA of the CDR3: TGTGCCAGCAGCTTTGAGAGTGGCTACACCTTC. Translation gives CASSFESGYTF.

The chain links TRBV3-1 (or the pseudogene TRBV3-2) to TRBJ2-5; 15 nucleotides line up with TRBD2. The V gene end was trimmed by 4 bases and the J gene end by 4 bases; junction bases not matched to a gene: 7. Germline assignment: CDR1 LGHDT and CDR2 YNNKEL (reference sequence). There are 17 residues in the CDR3. The CDR3 DNA follows: TGTGCCAGCAGCCCGGGACTAGCGGGGGGCGGGGCAGAGACCCAGTACTTC. Protein: CASSPGLAGGGAETQYF.

This clone was detected once. This sequence joins TRBV19 and TRBJ2-1; 12 nucleotides match TRBD2. Germline CDR1 reads LNHDA; CDR2 reads SQIVND (reference sequence). V was pared by 7 bases and J by 0 bases, with 10 bases of the junction left unmatched. CDR3 length equals 18 residues. The CDR3 DNA is TGTGCCAGTAACTCATATCGACTAGCGGGAGACTCCTACAATGAGCAGTTCTTC. It is translated as CASNSYRLAGDSYNEQFF.

The sample holds one count of this clone. The rearrangement joins TRBV30 to TRBJ1-3, with a tentative D call TRBD1 (6 bases). This CDR3 has 14 amino acids. Germline V CDR1 and CDR2: GTSNPN, SVGIG (reference sequence). Trimming left V 2 bases short and J 4 bases short, with 12 bases between. The CDR3 sequence is CAWSLTQGGNTIYF. The CDR3 DNA is TGTGCCTGGAGTTTAACACAGGGAGGAAACACCATATATTTT.

This clone was seen a handful of times. The chain has TRBV7-8 and TRBJ1-3, with 8 bases lining up with TRBD1. The V gene end was trimmed by 2 bases and the J gene end by 0 bases; junction bases not matched to a gene: 6. Germline lookup yields CDR1 SGHVS and CDR2 FQNEAQ. The CDR3 runs to 17 residues. The CDR3 here is CASSLRDRLLSGNTIYF. The DNA for the CDR3 is TGTGCCAGCAGCTTACGGGACAGGCTACTCTCTGGAAACACCATATATTTT.

The DNA of the CDR3 is TGTGCCGGACTCCGGGCAAACACCATATATTTT. Its translation: CAGLRANTIYF. The rearrangement links TRBV30 to TRBJ1-3, with unresolved D. CDR1 and CDR2 from the germline V gene are GTSNPN and SVGIG (reference sequence). Trimming left V 8 bases short and J 6 bases short, with 11 bases between. The CDR3 is made up of 11 amino acids.